This T cell receptor (beta chain) was identified during a study of OX40 agonist ivuxolimab in advanced cancers. About the study: Treatment of patients was with ivuxolimab, an agonistic anti-OX40 (CD134) antibody.

Generated by immunoSEQ multiplex PCR, the TCRdb table keeps only in-frame clones and is missing some. The sample records approximately 89,000 clones, roughly 85% being singletons. Exclusion of a patient followed from autoimmune disease history or systemic immunosuppression. Trimming shortened V by 0 bases and J by 0 bases, and 11 bases separated the two germline ends. The CDR3 has 16 amino acids. Germline assignment: CDR1 WSHSY and CDR2 SAAADI. The source was CD4+ or CD8+ T cells sorted from blood, collected in a trial of the OX40 agonist ivuxolimab. The clonotype was recovered from an adult with an advanced solid tumor such as melanoma, head and neck, liver or kidney cancer. V is TRBV10-2 and J is TRBJ1-1, with a weak D call TRBD1 (5 bases). The CDR3 sequence: CASSESVRAMNTEAFF. As DNA, the CDR3 is TGCGCCAGCAGTGAGTCGGTCAGGGCCATGAACACTGAAGCTTTCTTT.